This record concerns one T cell receptor beta chain sequence. The CDR3 spans 14 residues. Germline CDR1 LGHDT, CDR2 YNNKEL (reference sequence). V dropped 4 bases and J dropped 5; count of bases not matched to a gene: 5. This record belongs to a study of blood T cell repertoires in COVID-19. Profiled with immunoSEQ multiplex PCR; TCRdb holds only in-frame clones, not every one. The repertoire holds a few hundred thousand clones, approximately 81% seen once, with 2.9% in the top ten. This TCR derives from a man in his fifties or sixties who had recovered from COVID-19. The sample taken for sequencing was peripheral blood. This chain connects TRBV3-1 (or the pseudogene TRBV3-2) to TRBJ1-3, with 7 positions matching TRBD1. The CDR3 nucleotides read TGTGCCAGCAGCCGCGACAGGGCTCGAAACACCATATATTTT. It codes for CASSRDRARNTIYF.